The 26 T cell receptor beta chains given below trace back to one sample, sequenced in a study of vaccination and CD4 T cells after COVID-19. With the Oncomine TCR Beta short-read assay, DNA from cultured CD4+ T cells was sequenced. TCRdb re-called the PCR reads through MiXCR, storing one row per CDR3 protein. Of roughly 4,000 distinct CDR3 sequences listed, over 45% are singletons. The treatment was: approximately 11-day PBMC culture with coronavirus spike peptide pools or control peptides (ViraFEST assay). Antigens for these TCRs are unknown. The sample comprised CD4+ T cells from blood, cultured in vitro. Source of these receptors: a human donor who had recovered from COVID-19.

This chain uses TRBV7-6 with TRBJ2-2, with 11 bases aligning to TRBD1. CDR1 is SGHVS, CDR2 FNYEAQ, per germline. This CDR3 is built from 18 residues. Losses at the gene ends were 5 bases for V and 6 bases for J; bases not matched to a gene: 14. CDR3 protein: CASSTWTGGLRRAGELFF. CDR3 DNA sequence: TGTGCCAGCAGCACATGGACAGGGGGCCTAAGGAGGGCCGGGGAGCTGTTTTTT.

Sample share makes this clonotype large. The gene calls are TRBV15 and TRBJ1-1; 7 bases align to TRBD1. Germline CDR1 is LNHNV and CDR2 is YYDKDF (reference sequence). V lost 4 bases, J lost 3 bases, and 5 bases stayed unmatched. This CDR3 comprises 14 residues. The CDR3 sequence: CATSTGQRDTEAFF. The CDR3, as DNA: TGTGCCACCAGCACGGGACAGAGGGACACTGAAGCTTTCTTT.

This clonotype was detected a few times. This chain connects TRBV6-1 to TRBJ1-3; 9 bases are a match to TRBD1. Per the germline V gene, CDR1 is MNHNS and CDR2 is SASEGT. The CDR3 extends over 15 amino acids. The junction had 6 bases not matched to a gene; V was cut back by 6 bases and J by 3 bases. The CDR3 here is CASSSGQGFGNTIYF. The CDR3 DNA is TGTGCCAGCAGCTCGGGACAGGGCTTTGGAAACACCATATATTTT.

This clonotype was recorded a few times. The chain employs TRBV15 and TRBJ2-5, with TRBD1 matching over 9 bases. V dropped 1 base and J dropped 5; count of bases not matched to a gene: 2. The CDR3 has 14 residues. Germline CDR1 reads LNHNV; CDR2 reads YYDKDF (reference sequence). The DNA for the CDR3 is TGTGCCACCAGCAGAGGGGGACAGGGTGAGACCCAGTACTTC. As protein: CATSRGGQGETQYF.

The chain is built from TRBV6-1 and TRBJ2-7; TRBD1 aligns across 9 bases. With 3 bases clipped from V and 10 bases from J, the junction kept 7 bases outside the gene matches. Germline values: CDR1 MNHNS, CDR2 SASEGT. The CDR3 runs 13 residues. The CDR3 protein is CASSETLQGAQYF. The DNA for the CDR3 is TGTGCCAGCAGTGAGACCCTACAGGGGGCTCAGTACTTC.

V is TRBV6-1 and J is TRBJ2-2; weak D call: TRBD1 (7 bases). Looked up from germline, CDR1 is MNHNS and CDR2 is SASEGT. The CDR3 is made up of 15 amino acids. Trimming removed 7 bases from V and 3 bases from J, with 15 bases in between. CDR3 sequence reads: CASNQGGFDTGELFF. The CDR3 DNA reads as TGTGCCAGCAACCAGGGGGGCTTCGACACCGGGGAGCTGTTTTTT.

This chain uses TRBV11-3 with TRBJ2-5; D is unclear. The germline CDR1 and CDR2 sequences are SGHNT and YENEEA. V shed 1 base and J shed 4 bases, with 4 bases lying between them. The CDR3 loop spans 12 amino acids. CDR3 in DNA: TGTGCCAGCAGCTTAGGTACAGAGACCCAGTACTTC. This gives the protein CASSLGTETQYF.

The chain combines TRBV7-2 with TRBJ2-5; 10 bases agree with TRBD2. This CDR3 contains 15 residues. With 5 bases clipped from V and 1 base from J, the junction kept 4 bases outside the gene matches. In germline, CDR1 is SGHTA, CDR2 FQGNSA. The CDR3 DNA follows: TGTGCCAGCAGCCAAGAGCGGGGGGGCCAAGAGACCCAGTACTTC. Protein sequence: CASSQERGGQETQYF.

The rearrangement joins TRBV20-1 to TRBJ2-3; TRBD2 matches 8 bases. Germline V gene data show CDR1 as DFQATT and CDR2 as SNEGSKA (reference sequence). V shed 4 bases and J 0 bases; nucleotides not matched to a gene: 6. CDR3 length equals 15 residues. CDR3 region: CSATLGGGSTDTQYF. The CDR3 DNA reads TGCAGTGCTACTCTCGGGGGGGGGAGCACAGATACGCAGTATTTT.

In this sample, this clonotype turned up a few times. CDR3 sequence (DNA): TGTGCCACCAGCAGAGGTCGGACTCTTGGAAACACCATATATTTT. Translating gives CATSRGRTLGNTIYF. The gene calls are TRBV15 and TRBJ1-3; D call uncertain. Germline assignment: CDR1 LNHNV and CDR2 YYDKDF (reference sequence). This CDR3 has 15 amino acids. Trimming left V 1 base short and J 3 bases short, with 10 bases between.

This clonotype turned up a few times. The chain is built from TRBV7-2 and TRBJ2-7; TRBD2 matches at 9 bases. Germline V gene data show CDR1 as SGHTA and CDR2 as FQGNSA. The CDR3 consists of 16 residues. V shed 3 bases and J 0 bases; nucleotides not matched to a gene: 6. The CDR3 DNA is TGTGCCAGCAGCTTGTCCAGCGGGAGGTACTCCTACGAGCAGTACTTC. Protein: CASSLSSGRYSYEQYF.

The V call is TRBV7-8, the J call TRBJ2-5, with D tentatively TRBD1 or TRBD2 (5 bases each). This CDR3 is built from 15 residues. Germline V gene sequence: CDR1 SGHVS, CDR2 FQNEAQ. The ends were cut back, 7 bases at V and 4 bases at J, with 19 bases in the middle. The CDR3 is CASTPSGRGGETQYF. CDR3 nucleotides: TGTGCCAGCACCCCCTCGGGAAGGGGTGGAGAGACCCAGTACTTC.

The V gene is TRBV7-2, the J gene TRBJ2-3, with TRBD2 matching over 7 bases. The CDR3 runs 16 residues. Trimming cost V 5 bases and J 4 bases; bases outside gene matches: 12. Germline V lookup: CDR1 SGHTA, CDR2 FQGNSA. CDR3 amino acids: CASSQRGGSIPDTQYF. As DNA, the CDR3 is TGTGCCAGCAGCCAGAGGGGCGGGAGTATCCCAGATACGCAGTATTTT.

The chain joins TRBV7-2 to TRBJ2-2; 13 nucleotides match TRBD2. The length of the CDR3 is 15 residues. J was trimmed by 7 bases and V by 5 bases; bases with no gene match: 4. Germline values: CDR1 SGHTA, CDR2 FQGNSA. This CDR3 reads CASSPRLAGGGELFF. The CDR3, as DNA: TGTGCCAGCAGCCCAAGACTAGCGGGGGGCGGGGAGCTGTTTTTT.

The genes are TRBV6-2 or TRBV6-3 and TRBJ2-3, with D possibly matching TRBD2 (6 bases). V lost 5 bases, J lost 2 bases, and 11 bases lay in between. CDR3 length equals 14 residues. Germline V gives CDR1 MNHEY, CDR2 SVGEGT. CDR3 sequence: CASSGGTDTDTQYF. In nucleotides, the CDR3 is TGTGCCAGCAGTGGGGGGACTGACACAGATACGCAGTATTTT.

This clonotype was counted between two and nine times. The chain employs TRBV15 and TRBJ2-7; the D is unclear. Deletions cut 2 bases from V and 2 bases from J, with 10 bases between. Germline-derived CDR1 and CDR2 are LNHNV and YYDKDF (reference sequence). This CDR3 contains 14 residues. The CDR3 region has the DNA TGTGCCACCAGCAGAAACAGAGGCCCCTACGAGCAGTACTTC. It codes for CATSRNRGPYEQYF.

The V call is TRBV5-3, the J call TRBJ2-7; perhaps TRBD2 as D (6 bases). The DNA end lines up better with TRBJ2-1; the J call may be wrong. TRBV5-3 is reported as an ORF; its role is uncertain. The CDR3 runs 13 residues. This CDR3 is CAGMGLPGFEQFF. Here the CDR3 DNA reads TGTGCCGGCATGGGACTTCCCGGGTTCGAGCAGTTCTTC.

This clonotype was seen more than once but under ten times. The V gene is TRBV6-1, the J gene TRBJ1-5; D is uncertain. CDR3 length: 15 residues. The germline CDR1 and CDR2 sequences are MNHNS and SASEGT. V lost 1 base and J lost 4, with 11 bases in between. The CDR3 region is CASSEGSIDNQPQHF. CDR3 DNA sequence: TGTGCCAGCAGTGAAGGGTCGATAGATAATCAGCCCCAGCATTTT.

This rearrangement joins TRBV4-3 to TRBJ2-2, with TRBD2 as a possible D gene (5 bases). Germline CDR1 LGHNA, CDR2 YSLEER. Trimming left V 0 bases short and J 6 bases short, with 5 bases between. The CDR3 is 13 amino acids. DNA of the CDR3: TGCGCCAGCAGCCAAGAACTAGCCGGGGAGCTGTTTTTT. It codes for CASSQELAGELFF.

This clonotype was recorded a few times. J is TRBJ1-1 and V is TRBV7-2; D is unresolved. This CDR3 contains 16 residues. Deletions cut 1 base from V and 1 base from J, with 13 bases between. Germline V gives CDR1 SGHTA, CDR2 FQGNSA. CDR3 protein: CASSLDSGLPNTEAFF. The CDR3 DNA reads as TGTGCCAGCAGCTTAGACTCTGGGCTCCCGAACACTGAAGCTTTCTTT.

The genes are TRBV28 and TRBJ1-6, with 7 bases lining up with TRBD1. CDR1 is MDHEN and CDR2 is SYDVKM in the germline V gene. After removal of 5 bases from V and 7 bases from J, the junction contained 11 bases not matched to a gene. CDR3 length: 16 residues. CDR3 amino acids: CASSKPTGPLNSPLHF. DNA of the CDR3: TGTGCCAGCAGTAAGCCGACAGGGCCTTTAAATTCACCCCTCCACTTT.

Turning to this clonotype: The CDR3 does not close with the conserved phenylalanine or tryptophan, likely indicating a read error. The chain recombines TRBV7-2 with TRBJ1-1, with D possibly matching TRBD1 (6 bases). The CDR3 extends over 15 amino acids. Germline V gene sequence: CDR1 SGHTA, CDR2 FQGNSA. Trimming cost V 1 base and J 4 bases, with 13 bases left between them. CDR3 in DNA: TGTGCCAGCAGCTTAGGTGGGGGGCATGGCACTGAAGCTTTCCTT. Amino acid sequence: CASSLGGGHGTEAFL.

This chain joins TRBV6-1 and TRBJ2-7; the D gene could be TRBD1 or TRBD2 (6 bases each). The CDR3 is 13 residues long. Germline V gene lookup returns CDR1 MNHNS and CDR2 SASEGT. Trimming removed 11 bases from V and 3 bases from J, with 17 bases in between. CDR3 amino acids: CAAGRGPVYEQYF. The CDR3 DNA reads as TGTGCCGCGGGTCGGGGGCCTGTCTACGAGCAGTACTTC.

V usage is TRBV27 and J usage is TRBJ2-7, with 7 bases matching TRBD1. CDR1 is MNHEY and CDR2 is SMNVEV in the germline V gene (reference sequence). Trimming took 6 bases from V and 3 from J; bases not matched to a gene: 8. This CDR3 region has 14 residues. The CDR3 DNA reads as TGTGCCAGCAGAAGACAGGGAGTTTACTACGAGCAGTACTTC. This codes for CASRRQGVYYEQYF.

This sequence joins TRBV29-1 and TRBJ2-1; 11 nucleotides line up with TRBD1. The trim removed 6 bases at V and 9 bases at J, leaving 10 bases unmatched. Germline V gene sequence: CDR1 SQVTM, CDR2 ANQGSEA. CDR3 length equals 14 residues. For the CDR3, the DNA is TGCAGCGTGAAGGACAGGGGGCGGATGGGTGAGCAGTTCTTC. Encoded protein: CSVKDRGRMGEQFF.

This clonotype ranks as medium-sized (0.01 to 0.1%). The CDR3 spells CASSLGGGWNEQFF. The DNA of the CDR3 is TGTGCCAGCAGCCTGGGGGGGGGCTGGAATGAGCAGTTCTTC. The V gene is TRBV5-4, the J gene TRBJ2-1; possibly TRBD2 for D (7 bases). This CDR3 is built from 14 residues. V lost 4 bases to trimming and J lost 7 bases, with 15 bases between them. Germline V gene sequence: CDR1 SGHNT, CDR2 YYREEE (reference sequence).